This is a list of T cell receptor beta chains from one sample in a study of blood T cell repertoires in COVID-19. This table comes from immunoSEQ multiplex PCR, and its TCRdb copy is limited to in-frame clones, with some not included. The top ten clones hold approximately 1.3% of a sample with around 240,000 clones, approximately 82% of them seen once. Sequenced input: peripheral blood. The receptors derive from a middle-aged woman who had recovered from COVID-19. Each CDR3 is given with its conserved first and last residue. The order of the fields is V gene, J gene, CDR3 protein.

V: TRBV10-3; J: TRBJ1-1; CDR3: CAISEILGGAEDTEAFF
V: TRBV7-2; J: TRBJ2-5; CDR3: CASSLKLAGDLETQYF
V: TRBV9; J: TRBJ1-4; CDR3: CASSVDLNEKLFF
V: TRBV6-2/TRBV6-3; J: TRBJ1-4; CDR3: CASSYDREYEKLFF
V: TRBV7-3; J: TRBJ2-1; CDR3: CASSRDRGAYNEQFF
V: TRBV28; J: TRBJ1-4; CDR3: CASSPGTVREKLFF
V: TRBV7-2; J: TRBJ1-2; CDR3: CASSSRVTVGGYTF
V: TRBV28; J: TRBJ2-7; CDR3: CASSSNLYRDYEQYF
V: TRBV5-6; J: TRBJ1-5; CDR3: CASSLWRTGGIQPQHF
V: TRBV10-3; J: TRBJ2-2; CDR3: CAITAGTGSGELFF
V: TRBV25-1; J: TRBJ2-1; CDR3: CASSDESGGVGEQFF
V: TRBV28; J: TRBJ1-2; CDR3: CASSLERFYGYTF
V: TRBV4-2; J: TRBJ1-2; CDR3: CASSQDPFTVSGYTF
V: TRBV7-3; J: TRBJ2-7; CDR3: CASSLAPGASYEQYF
V: TRBV6-5; J: TRBJ2-5; CDR3: CASRPQGQLETQYF
V: TRBV20-1; J: TRBJ1-2; CDR3: CSGTVNYGYTF
V: TRBV7-9; J: TRBJ1-2; CDR3: CASSFGTGGRYLYGYTF
V: TRBV11-2; J: TRBJ2-7; CDR3: CASSLALAREQYF
V: TRBV2; J: TRBJ1-4; CDR3: CASKDSYNEKLFF
V: TRBV19; J: TRBJ2-2; CDR3: CATKQGSNTGELFF
V: TRBV6-1; J: TRBJ1-5; CDR3: CASSPPGGNQPQHF
V: TRBV19; J: TRBJ2-3; CDR3: CASRKGMGGIGTDTQYF
V: TRBV12-3/TRBV12-4; J: TRBJ1-1; CDR3: CASSLLQDTEAFF